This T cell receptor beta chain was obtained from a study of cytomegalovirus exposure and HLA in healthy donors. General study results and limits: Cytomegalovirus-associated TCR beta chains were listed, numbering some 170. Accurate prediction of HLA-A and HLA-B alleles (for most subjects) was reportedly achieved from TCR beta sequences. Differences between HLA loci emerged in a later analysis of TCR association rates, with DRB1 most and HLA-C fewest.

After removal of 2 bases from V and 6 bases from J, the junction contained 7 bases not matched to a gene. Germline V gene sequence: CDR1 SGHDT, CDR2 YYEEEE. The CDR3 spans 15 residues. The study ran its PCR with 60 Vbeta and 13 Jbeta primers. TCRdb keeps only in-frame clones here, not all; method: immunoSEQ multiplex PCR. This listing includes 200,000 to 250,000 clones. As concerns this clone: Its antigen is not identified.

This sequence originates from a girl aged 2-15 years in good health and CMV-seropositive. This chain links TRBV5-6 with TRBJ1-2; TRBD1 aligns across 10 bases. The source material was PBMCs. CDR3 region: CASSLGDRGENGYTF. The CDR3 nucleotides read TGTGCCAGCAGCTTAGGGGACAGGGGCGAGAATGGCTACACCTTC.